This TCR beta chain was sequenced in a study of neurological immune-mediated disorders. At the level of the study: The roughly 34 multiple sclerosis patients comprised roughly 31 relapsing-remitting and 3 secondary progressive cases. General observations from the study: No CDR3 amino acid sequences were shared by expanded clones across subjects, suggesting private repertoires in all groups.

The authors produced cDNA by 5'RACE using 10-nucleotide random UMIs. Each CDR3 protein is one row after TCRdb ran MiXCR on the 5' RACE reads. The sample consists of over 60,000 distinct CDR3 sequences, approximately 5% of them appearing once. The germline CDR1 and CDR2 sequences are DFQATT and SNEGSKA (reference sequence). Trimming left V 4 bases short and J 5 bases short, with 16 bases between. The CDR3 spans 14 residues. There are many counts of this clonotype. The antigen remains unidentified. The V gene is TRBV20-1, the J gene TRBJ2-3; the D gene is possibly TRBD1 (6 bases). The receptor comes from a woman aged 70-85 years with multiple sclerosis. Sequenced input: PBMCs. The CDR3 reads CSAIPRTERDTQYF. Written as DNA, the CDR3 is TGCAGTGCTATCCCGAGGACAGAAAGAGATACGCAGTATTTT.